This T cell receptor (beta chain) was sequenced in a study of regulatory T cells in long-lasting Graves disease. This sample's time point: persistent/refractory GD, antithyroid drugs over 5 years with positive TRAb. From RNA extracted from PBMCs, the TCR library was made. Sequencing libraries for TCR beta were prepared with iRepertoire HTBI primers and Arm-PCR of CDR3 regions. TCRdb used MiXCR to reprocess the multiplex PCR reads, holding one entry per CDR3 protein. The data contain nearly 350,000 distinct CDR3 sequences, around 20% of them singletons. In the case of this clonotype: One end of the junction does not line up with germline, which may come from a read error.

Germline CDR1 reads DFQATT; CDR2 reads SNEGSKA (reference sequence). There are 13 residues in the CDR3. The clonotype was recovered from a female donor with Graves disease. The V gene is TRBV20-1, the J gene TRBJ2-3; 7 nucleotides match TRBD2. The specimen was peripheral blood mononuclear cells (PBMCs), collected when the disease was refractory, from a patient treated with antithyroid drugs. The CDR3 DNA reads TGCAGTGCCCCGAGCGGGACCACAGATACGAAGTATTTT. Residues: CSAPSGTTDTKYF.